This T cell receptor beta chain derives from a study of PD-1 blockade in classical Hodgkin lymphoma. Whole-study context: Nivolumab dosed at 3 mg/kg went to patients intravenously every 2 weeks. Study results and caveats: Reasons behind the repertoire differences stay unclear, perhaps disease activity or earlier therapy. Lower baseline TCR diversity marked trial partial responders and progressors. A reduction in baseline TCR diversity was reportedly seen in newly diagnosed patients relative to healthy donors.

Note on this clone: The target antigen is unknown.

The time point was: cycle 4 day 1 (C4D1), after five to seven weeks of nivolumab. Every patient had relapsed following autologous stem cell transplantation, and cohorts differed in brentuximab vedotin exposure. Profiling relied on immunoSEQ multiplex PCR, and the TCRdb table lists in-frame clones only, not all of them. The sample has roughly 94,000 clones, just over 90% seen once. The CDR3 contains 15 residues. V gave up 2 bases and J gave up 0 bases; unmatched junction bases: 5. The V gene's germline CDR1 is SGHRS and CDR2 YFSETQ. This rearrangement joins TRBV5-1 to TRBJ2-7; 7 positions agree with TRBD1. The clonotype originates from a human donor with classical Hodgkin lymphoma. Material: peripheral blood mononuclear cells (PBMCs), obtained before the fourth cycle of nivolumab. The CDR3 protein is CASSFLGGVSYEQYF. In nucleotides, the CDR3 is TGCGCCAGCAGCTTCTTAGGGGGCGTCTCCTACGAGCAGTACTTC.